The clone carrying this T cell receptor beta chain occurred a few times. Germline lookup yields CDR1 SGHRS and CDR2 YFSETQ. This CDR3 is built from 14 residues. Trimming cost V 5 bases and J 12 bases, with 21 bases left between them. This record comes from a study of identical twins. TCRdb reanalysed the 5' RACE reads using MiXCR and keeps one entry per CDR3 protein. This sample has hundreds of thousands of distinct CDR3 sequences, with less than 25% found just once. These same records also appear under a second study, on T cells expressing NK-cell markers.

This receptor was taken from a woman younger than 30 in good health. The specimen sequenced was PBMCs. The chain employs TRBV5-1 and TRBJ2-1; tentatively, D is TRBD2 (6 bases). In DNA, the CDR3 is TGCGCCAGCAGTTCCGGAACTCTCGGGAGTGGGCAGTTCTTC. Translation gives CASSSGTLGSGQFF.